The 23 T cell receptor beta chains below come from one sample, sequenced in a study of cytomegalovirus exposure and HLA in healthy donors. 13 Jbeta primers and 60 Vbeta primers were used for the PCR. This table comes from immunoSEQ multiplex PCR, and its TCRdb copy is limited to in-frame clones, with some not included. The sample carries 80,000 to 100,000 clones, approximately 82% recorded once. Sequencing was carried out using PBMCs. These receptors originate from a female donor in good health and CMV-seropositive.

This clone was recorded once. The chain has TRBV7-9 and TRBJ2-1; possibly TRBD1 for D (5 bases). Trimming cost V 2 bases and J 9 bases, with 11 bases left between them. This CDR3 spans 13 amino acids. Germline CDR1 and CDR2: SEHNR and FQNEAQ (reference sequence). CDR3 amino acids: CASSLTGLAEQFF. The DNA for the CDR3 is TGTGCCAGCAGCTTAACAGGTCTTGCTGAGCAGTTCTTC.

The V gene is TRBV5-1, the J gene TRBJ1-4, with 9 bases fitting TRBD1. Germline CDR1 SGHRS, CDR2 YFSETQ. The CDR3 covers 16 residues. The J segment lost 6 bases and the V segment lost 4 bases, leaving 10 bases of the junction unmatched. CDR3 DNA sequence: TGCGCCAGCAGCCTACTCGGACAGGGGCTTCATGAAAAACTGTTTTTT. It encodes CASSLLGQGLHEKLFF.

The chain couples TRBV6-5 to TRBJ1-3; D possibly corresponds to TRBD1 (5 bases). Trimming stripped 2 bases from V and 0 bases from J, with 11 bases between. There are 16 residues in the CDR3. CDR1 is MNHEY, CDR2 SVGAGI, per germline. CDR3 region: CASSYGTGLSGNTIYF. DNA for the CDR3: TGTGCCAGCAGTTACGGCACAGGCCTCTCTGGAAACACCATATATTTT.

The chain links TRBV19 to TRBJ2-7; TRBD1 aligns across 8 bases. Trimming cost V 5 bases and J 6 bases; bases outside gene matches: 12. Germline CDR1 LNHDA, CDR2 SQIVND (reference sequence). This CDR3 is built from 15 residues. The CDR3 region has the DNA TGTGCCAGTAGTTTACGGACAGGGCGTTTGGTCGAGCAGTACTTC. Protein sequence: CASSLRTGRLVEQYF.

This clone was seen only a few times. CDR3 nucleotides: TGCGCCAGCAGAAGGTGGGGTTTAGGTGGCGGGAACGCGTACGAGCAGTACTTC. It specifies CASRRWGLGGGNAYEQYF. The chain joins TRBV5-1 to TRBJ2-7; possible D gene TRBD2, 6 bases. This CDR3 contains 18 residues. Trimming cost V 5 bases and J 4 bases, with 28 bases left between them. From germline, CDR1 is SGHRS and CDR2 YFSETQ. The full variable domain, rest sourced from reference TRBV5-1 and TRBJ2-7, is KAGVTQTPRYLIKTRGQQVTLSCSPISGHRSVSWYQQTPGQGLQFLFEYFSETQRNKGNFPGRFSGRQFSNSRSEMNVSTLELGDSALYLCASRRWGLGGGNAYEQYFGPGTRLTVT.

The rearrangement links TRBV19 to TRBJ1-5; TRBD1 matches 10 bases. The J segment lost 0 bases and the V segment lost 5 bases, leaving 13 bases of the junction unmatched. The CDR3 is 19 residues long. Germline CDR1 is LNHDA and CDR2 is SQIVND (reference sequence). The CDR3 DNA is TGTGCCAGTAGTGACCGACAGGGGGCGGATGCATATAGCAATCAGCCCCAGCATTTT. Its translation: CASSDRQGADAYSNQPQHF. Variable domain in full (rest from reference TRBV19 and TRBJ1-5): DGGITQSPKYLFRKEGQNVTLSCEQNLNHDAMYWYRQDPGQGLRLIYYSQIVNDFQKGDIAEGYSVSREKKESFPLTVTSAQKNPTAFYLCASSDRQGADAYSNQPQHFGDGTRLSIL.

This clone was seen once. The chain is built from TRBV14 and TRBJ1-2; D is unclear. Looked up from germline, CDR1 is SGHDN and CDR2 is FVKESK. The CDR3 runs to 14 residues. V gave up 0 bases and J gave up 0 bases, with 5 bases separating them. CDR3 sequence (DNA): TGTGCCAGCAGCCAAGATGGGCCTAACTATGGCTACACCTTC. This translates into CASSQDGPNYGYTF.

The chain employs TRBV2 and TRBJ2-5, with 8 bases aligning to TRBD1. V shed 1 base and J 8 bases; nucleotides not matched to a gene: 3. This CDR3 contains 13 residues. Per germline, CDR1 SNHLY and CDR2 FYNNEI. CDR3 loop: CASSEGTGITQYF. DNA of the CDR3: TGTGCCAGCAGTGAAGGGACAGGGATCACCCAGTACTTC.

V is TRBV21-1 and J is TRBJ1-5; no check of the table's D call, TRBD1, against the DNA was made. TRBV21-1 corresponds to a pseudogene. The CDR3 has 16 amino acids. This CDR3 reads CASSKPEGVNNQPQHF. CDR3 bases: TGTGCCAGCAGCAAACCTGAGGGGGTTAACAATCAGCCCCAGCATTTT.

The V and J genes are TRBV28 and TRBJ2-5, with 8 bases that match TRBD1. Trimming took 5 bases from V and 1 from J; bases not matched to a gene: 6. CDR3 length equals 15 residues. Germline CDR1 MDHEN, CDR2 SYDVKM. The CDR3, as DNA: TGTGCCAGCAGTCCGACAGGGGCCCTCCAAGAGACCCAGTACTTC. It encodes CASSPTGALQETQYF.

The CDR3 spells CASSLKGTKNIQYF. CDR3 in DNA: TGCGCCAGCAGCTTGAAGGGGACCAAAAACATTCAGTACTTC. The chain combines TRBV5-1 with TRBJ2-4; D is possibly TRBD1 (5 bases). This CDR3 has 14 residues. Germline loops: CDR1 SGHRS, CDR2 YFSETQ. V was clipped by 1 base and J by 2 bases, with 7 bases between them.

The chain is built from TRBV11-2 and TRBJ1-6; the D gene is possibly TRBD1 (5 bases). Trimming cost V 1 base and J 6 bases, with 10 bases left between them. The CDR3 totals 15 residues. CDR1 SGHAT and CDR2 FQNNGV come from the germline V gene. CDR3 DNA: TGTGCCAGCAGCTTAGGCTACAGGACTAATTCACCCCTCCACTTT. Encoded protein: CASSLGYRTNSPLHF.

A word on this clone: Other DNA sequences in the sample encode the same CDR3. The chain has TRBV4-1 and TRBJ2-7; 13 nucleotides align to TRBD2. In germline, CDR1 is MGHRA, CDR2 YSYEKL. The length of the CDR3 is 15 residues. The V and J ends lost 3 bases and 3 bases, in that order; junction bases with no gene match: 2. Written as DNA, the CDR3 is TGCGCCAGCAGCCAGGGACTAGCGGGGAGCTACGAGCAGTACTTC. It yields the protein CASSQGLAGSYEQYF.

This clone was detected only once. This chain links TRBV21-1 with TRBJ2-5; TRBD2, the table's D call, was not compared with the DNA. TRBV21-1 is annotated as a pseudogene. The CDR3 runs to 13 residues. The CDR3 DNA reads TGTGCCAGCAGGTCCTCGGGGGAAGAGACCCAGTACTTC. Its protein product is CASRSSGEETQYF.

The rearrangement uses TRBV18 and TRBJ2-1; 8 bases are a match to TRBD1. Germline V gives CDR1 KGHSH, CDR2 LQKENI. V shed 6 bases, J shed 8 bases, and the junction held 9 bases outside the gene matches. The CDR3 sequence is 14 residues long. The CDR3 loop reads CASSHPDRGHEQFF. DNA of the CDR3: TGTGCCAGCTCCCACCCAGACAGGGGCCATGAGCAGTTCTTC.

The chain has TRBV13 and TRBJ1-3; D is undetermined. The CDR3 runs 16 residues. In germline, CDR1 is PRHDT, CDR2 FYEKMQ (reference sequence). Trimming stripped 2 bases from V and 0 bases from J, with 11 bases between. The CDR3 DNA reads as TGTGCCAGCAGCTTATCGCAGACTCTCTCTGGAAACACCATATATTTT. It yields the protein CASSLSQTLSGNTIYF.

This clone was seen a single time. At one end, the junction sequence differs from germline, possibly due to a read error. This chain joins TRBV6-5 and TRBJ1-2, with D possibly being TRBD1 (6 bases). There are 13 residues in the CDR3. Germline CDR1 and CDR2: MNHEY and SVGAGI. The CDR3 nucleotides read TGTGCCAGCATCGACAGGAAAAACTATGGCTACCCCTTC. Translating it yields CASIDRKNYGYPF.

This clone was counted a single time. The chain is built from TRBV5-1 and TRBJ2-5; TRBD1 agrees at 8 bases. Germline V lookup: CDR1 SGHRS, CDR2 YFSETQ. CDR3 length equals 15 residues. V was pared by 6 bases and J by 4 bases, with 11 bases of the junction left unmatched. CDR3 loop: CASTTEGTGRETQYF. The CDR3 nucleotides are TGCGCCAGCACCACCGAAGGGACAGGCCGAGAGACCCAGTACTTC.

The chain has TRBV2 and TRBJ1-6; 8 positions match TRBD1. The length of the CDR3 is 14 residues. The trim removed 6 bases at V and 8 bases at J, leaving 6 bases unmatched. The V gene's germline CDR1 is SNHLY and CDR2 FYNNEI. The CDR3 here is CASSSGQGYSPLHF. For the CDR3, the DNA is TGTGCCAGCAGCTCCGGACAGGGTTATTCACCCCTCCACTTT.

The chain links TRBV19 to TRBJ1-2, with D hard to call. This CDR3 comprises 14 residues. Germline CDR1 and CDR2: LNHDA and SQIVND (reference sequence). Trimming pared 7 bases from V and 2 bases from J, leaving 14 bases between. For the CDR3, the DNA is TGTGCCAGTACCCCCGGAGGATTCAACTATGGCTACACCTTC. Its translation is CASTPGGFNYGYTF.

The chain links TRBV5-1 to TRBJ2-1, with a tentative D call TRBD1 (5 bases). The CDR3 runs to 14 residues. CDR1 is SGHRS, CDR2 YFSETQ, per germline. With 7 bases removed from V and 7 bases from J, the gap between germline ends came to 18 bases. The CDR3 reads CASGMDTAGNEQFF. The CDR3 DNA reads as TGCGCCAGCGGTATGGACACCGCCGGGAATGAGCAGTTCTTC.

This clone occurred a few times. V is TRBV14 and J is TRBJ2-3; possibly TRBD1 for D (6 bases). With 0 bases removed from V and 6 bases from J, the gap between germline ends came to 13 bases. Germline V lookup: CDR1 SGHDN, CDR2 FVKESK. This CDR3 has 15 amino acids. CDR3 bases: TGTGCCAGCAGCCAAGAACGGCAGGGGATCGATACGCAGTATTTT. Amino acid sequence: CASSQERQGIDTQYF.

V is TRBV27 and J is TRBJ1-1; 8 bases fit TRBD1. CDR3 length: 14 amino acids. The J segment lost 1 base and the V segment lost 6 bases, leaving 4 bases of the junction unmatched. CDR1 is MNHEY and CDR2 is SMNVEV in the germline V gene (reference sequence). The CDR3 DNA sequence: TGTGCCAGCAGACCGGGACAGGCGAACACTGAAGCTTTCTTT. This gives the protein CASRPGQANTEAFF.